The rows below give T cell receptor beta chains drawn from one sample of a study of T cells in Graves' hyperthyroidism and ophthalmopathy. Using its own MiXCR run on the multiplex PCR reads, TCRdb lists one record per CDR3 protein. The sample contains around 350,000 distinct CDR3 sequences, roughly 15% of which appear only once. Input material: blood. The receptor set was obtained from a woman aged 25 to 39 with Graves' ophthalmopathy. Each CDR3 is given with its conserved first and last residue. The D gene is left open where the match is weak. Expanded clones get a size class; other rows say once, few or many, or leave the size out.

cdr3_aa cdr3_nt d_call j_call clone_size v_call
CSASSLAGDIVSTDTQYF TGCAGTGCTAGTTCTTTAGCGGGGGACATTGTTAGCACAGATACGCAGTATTTT TRBD2 TRBJ2-3 few TRBV20-1
CASSLVSIERGPSYNEQFF TGTGCCAGCAGCTTAGTCTCGATTGAGCGGGGGCCATCCTACAATGAGCAGTTCTTC TRBD2 TRBJ2-1 many TRBV11-2
CASSQDREGNTGELFF TGTGCCAGCAGCCAAGATAGGGAGGGGAACACCGGGGAGCTGTTTTTT TRBD2 TRBJ2-2 many TRBV3-1
CASSQEGTGYVNNEQFF TGTGCCAGCAGCCAAGAGGGAACAGGGTATGTCAACAATGAGCAGTTCTTC NA TRBJ2-1 few TRBV14
CASGLDSRSDTQYF TGTGCTAGTGGTTTGGACTCCCGGTCGGATACGCAGTATTTT NA TRBJ2-3 many TRBV12-5
CASKTGGFTEAFF TGTGCCAGCAAAACAGGGGGCTTCACTGAAGCTTTCTTT TRBD1 TRBJ1-1 many TRBV7-9
CSAPGGAQETQYF TGCAGTGCCCCGGGGGGAGCTCAAGAGACCCAGTACTTC TRBD2 TRBJ2-5 few TRBV20-1
CASSPDREGSYEQYF TGTGCCAGCAGTCCAGACAGGGAAGGATCCTACGAGCAGTACTTC TRBD1 TRBJ2-7 many TRBV28
CAWTPPDRNNQPQHF TGTGCCTGGACCCCACCGGACAGGAACAATCAGCCCCAGCATTTT TRBD1 TRBJ1-5 many TRBV30
CASSLFGTDNQPQHF TGTGCCAGCAGTTTATTCGGGACAGACAATCAGCCCCAGCATTTT TRBD1 TRBJ1-5 many TRBV28
CASSPRLSSYNEQFF TGTGCCAGCAGCCCCAGACTGAGCTCCTACAATGAGCAGTTCTTC NA TRBJ2-1 many TRBV7-2
CASSEGQFMNTEAFF TGTGCCAGCAGCGAAGGACAGTTCATGAACACTGAAGCTTTCTTT NA TRBJ1-1 many TRBV7-9
CAWGGQWNTEAFF TGTGCCTGGGGGGGACAATGGAACACTGAAGCTTTCTTT NA TRBJ1-1 many TRBV30
CSAKLQGSTEAFF TGCAGTGCTAAATTACAGGGTAGTACTGAAGCTTTCTTT NA TRBJ1-1 many TRBV20-1
CASSLAAWIQYF TGTGCCAGCAGCTTGGCGGCCTGGATTCAGTACTTC NA TRBJ2-4 many TRBV7-9
CASSYLSGGSDTQYF TGTGCCAGCAGTTACCTAAGTGGCGGGTCAGATACGCAGTATTTT NA TRBJ2-3 many TRBV6-2/TRBV6-3
CASSTPGTSHLEQFF TGTGCCAGTAGTACTCCCGGGACTAGTCATCTTGAGCAGTTCTTC TRBD2 TRBJ2-1 few TRBV19
CASRRGGGPNEQFF TGTGCCAGCAGAAGGGGGGGGGGGCCTAATGAGCAGTTCTTC NA TRBJ2-1 many TRBV2
CAWSQAGSTDTQYF TGTGCCTGGAGTCAGGCGGGCAGCACAGATACGCAGTATTTT NA TRBJ2-3 many TRBV30
CAISWDRGSTEAFF TGTGCCATCAGCTGGGACAGGGGAAGCACTGAAGCTTTCTTT TRBD1 TRBJ1-1 NA TRBV10-3
CASSIYREQFF TGTGCCAGTAGTATATACCGAGAGCAGTTCTTC NA TRBJ2-1 few TRBV19
CATSRITGGSGNTIYF TGTGCCACCAGTCGGATAACAGGGGGCTCTGGAAACACCATATATTTT TRBD1 TRBJ1-3 NA TRBV24-1
CASSTPDKGWSTEAFF TGTGCCAGCAGTACCCCCGATAAGGGGTGGAGCACTGAAGCTTTCTTT NA TRBJ1-1 few TRBV28
CAWRLTDPYGYTF TGTGCCTGGCGGCTGACGGACCCGTATGGCTACACCTTC NA TRBJ1-2 many TRBV30
CASSPGTLPAEAFF TGTGCCAGCTCACCTGGGACCCTCCCAGCTGAAGCTTTCTTT NA TRBJ1-1 many TRBV18
CASSSPPRESFDQPQHF TGTGCCAGCAGTTCCCCCCCCAGAGAGAGTTTCGATCAGCCCCAGCATTTT NA TRBJ1-5 few TRBV28
CASSLGVAGYTF TGTGCCAGCAGCTTAGGTGTAGCGGGCTACACCTTC NA TRBJ1-2 many TRBV11-2
CASSLTGPDTQYF TGTGCCAGCAGCCTCACAGGACCAGATACGCAGTATTTT NA TRBJ2-3 many TRBV7-9
CASSAGQGREKLFF TGTGCCAGCAGCGCCGGACAGGGGCGAGAAAAACTGTTTTTT TRBD1 TRBJ1-4 once TRBV5-6
CASSTSGGDPSYEQYF TGTGCCAGCAGCACAAGCGGGGGGGATCCCTCCTACGAGCAGTACTTC TRBD2 TRBJ2-7 many TRBV5-8
CASSRRGGDGELFF TGTGCCAGCAGCCGCAGGGGAGGCGACGGGGAGCTGTTTTTT NA TRBJ2-2 NA TRBV28
CSVPGTSGNAITDTQYF TGCAGTGTTCCCGGGACTAGCGGAAACGCCATCACAGATACGCAGTATTTT TRBD2 TRBJ2-3 many TRBV20-1
CASSQQGAGETNTGELFF TGTGCCAGCAGCCAACAGGGAGCGGGCGAGACGAACACCGGGGAGCTGTTTTTT NA TRBJ2-2 many TRBV3-1
CASRTSSYEQYF TGTGCCAGCAGGACTTCGTCCTACGAGCAGTACTTC NA TRBJ2-7 many TRBV6-1
CASSLLTSGNEQYF TGTGCCAGCAGTTTACTTACTAGCGGGAACGAGCAGTACTTC TRBD2 TRBJ2-7 many TRBV12-3/TRBV12-4
CASSFDSGGANAYEQYF TGCGCCAGCAGCTTCGATAGCGGGGGTGCAAACGCCTACGAGCAGTACTTC TRBD2 TRBJ2-7 few TRBV5-1
CSASVELTYNSPLHF TGCAGTGCTAGTGTCGAGCTCACCTATAATTCACCCCTCCACTTT NA TRBJ1-6 NA TRBV20-1
CASSSRGGADTQYF TGTGCCAGCAGTTCGAGGGGAGGTGCAGATACGCAGTATTTT NA TRBJ2-3 many TRBV2
CASSPRGTRPEQYF TGTGCCAGCAGCCCACGAGGGACACGACCAGAGCAGTACTTC NA TRBJ2-7 many TRBV3-1
CASSLYPGIEKLFF TGTGCCAGCAGCCTATACCCAGGGATTGAAAAACTGTTTTTT NA TRBJ1-4 NA TRBV27
CASSSLGGSSYNSPLHF TGTGCCAGCAGTTCCCTTGGAGGGAGCTCCTATAATTCACCCCTCCACTTT NA TRBJ1-6 many TRBV28
CASSSGVLGNQPQHF TGTGCCAGCAGTTCCGGGGTTTTGGGCAATCAGCCCCAGCATTTT NA TRBJ1-5 many TRBV12-3/TRBV12-4
CASSFSGSDQPQHF TGTGCCAGCAGTTTCTCTGGGTCCGATCAGCCCCAGCATTTT NA TRBJ1-5 many TRBV27
CASSQDVSWAYGYTF TGTGCCAGCAGCCAAGATGTGAGTTGGGCATATGGCTACACCTTC NA TRBJ1-2 many TRBV3-1
CASSPRVQLAKNIQYF TGTGCCAGCTCACCCCGGGTGCAGCTAGCCAAAAACATTCAGTACTTC NA TRBJ2-4 many TRBV18
CASSFGGQTYEQYF TGTGCCAGCAGTTTTGGGGGGCAGACCTACGAGCAGTACTTC NA TRBJ2-7 many TRBV28